This TCR beta chain was found in a study of graft-versus-host responses after intestinal transplantation. Looking at the study overall: As for transplant type, recipients had multivisceral, liver-intestinal, or isolated intestinal grafts. Anti-thymocyte globulin served as induction for all recipients, who then took tacrolimus and steroids for about 3 years.

Study-wide findings and caveats: The presence of high graft-versus-host to host-versus-graft clonal ratios in allografts characterized patients with graft-donor T cell macrochimerism. There were GvH clones found in recipient marrow, and some of them appeared first in ileum or blood.

The method was immunoSEQ multiplex PCR; TCRdb's version includes in-frame clones alone and lacks a portion of them. The sample includes some 85,000 clones, around 90% of them seen just once. This clone was seen only once. The antigen is not known. Trimming cost V 2 bases and J 4 bases; bases outside gene matches: 2. The CDR3 loop spans 14 amino acids. CDR1 is MNHNS, CDR2 SASEGT, per germline. The starting material was unstimulated CD8+ T cells sorted from spleen or lymph node cells, obtained before transplant. The sequence derives from a human donor who was the organ donor for an intestinal transplant. The V gene is TRBV6-1, the J gene TRBJ1-3, with 7 bases that match TRBD1. In DNA form, the CDR3 reads TGTGCCAGCAGTGAAAGGGGGCTAGGAAACACCATATATTTT. Its protein is CASSERGLGNTIYF.